Presented here are 23 T cell receptor beta chains from one specimen sequenced in a study of graft-versus-host responses after intestinal transplantation. No antigen has been identified for these receptors. Assay: immunoSEQ multiplex PCR; the TCRdb copy retains only in-frame clones and omits some. The repertoire holds approximately 33,000 clones, approximately 80% seen once, with around 20% in the top ten. The specimen comprised unstimulated CD8+ T cells sorted from spleen or lymph node cells, sampled before intestinal transplant. These receptors were collected from a human donor who received an intestinal transplant.

This clone qualifies as medium-sized. V is TRBV29-1 and J is TRBJ2-1; 10 bases agree with TRBD2. Trimming cost V 1 base and J 6 bases; bases outside gene matches: 3. Looked up from germline, CDR1 is SQVTM and CDR2 is ANQGSEA. The length of the CDR3 is 14 residues. For the CDR3, the DNA is TGCAGCGTTGAAGCCAGACTAGCGGGCAATGAGCAGTTCTTC. Translated, it gives CSVEARLAGNEQFF.

The chain recombines TRBV7-9 with TRBJ2-7; 7 nucleotides align to TRBD1. Germline CDR1 and CDR2: SEHNR and FQNEAQ (reference sequence). V gave up 5 bases and J gave up 0 bases; unmatched junction bases: 1. The CDR3 extends over 13 amino acids. CDR3 nucleotide sequence: TGTGCCAGCAGCGACAGGGACTCCTACGAGCAGTACTTC. This gives the protein CASSDRDSYEQYF.

A single count supports this clone. The V gene is TRBV28, the J gene TRBJ2-1; no firm D call. Trimming removed 3 bases at V and 10 bases at J, with 13 bases between. The germline CDR1 and CDR2 sequences are MDHEN and SYDVKM. The CDR3 is 13 amino acids. This chain's CDR3 is CASSLSVAGEQFF. The CDR3 region has the DNA TGTGCCAGCAGTTTGTCGGTGGCCGGGGAGCAGTTCTTC.

The V call is TRBV7-3, the J call TRBJ2-1; 10 nucleotides match TRBD1. In germline, CDR1 is SGHTA, CDR2 FQGTGA. Losses at the gene ends were 4 bases for V and 7 bases for J; bases not matched to a gene: 1. The CDR3 has 13 amino acids. The CDR3 here is CASSWTGGNEQFF. The CDR3 DNA reads as TGTGCCAGCAGCTGGACAGGGGGAAATGAGCAGTTCTTC. The full variable domain, with the rest looked up from reference TRBV7-3 and TRBJ2-1, is GAGVSQTPSNKVTEKGKYVELRCDPISGHTALYWYRQSLGQGPEFLIYFQGTGAADDSGLPNDRFFAVRPEGSVSTLKIQRTERGDSAVYLCASSWTGGNEQFFGPGTRLTVL.

This sequence joins TRBV19 and TRBJ2-1; a possible D gene is TRBD2 (5 bases). V shed 2 bases and J shed 6 bases, with 14 bases lying between them. The germline CDR1 and CDR2 sequences are LNHDA and SQIVND (reference sequence). The CDR3 runs to 15 residues. CDR3 coding DNA: TGTGCCAGTAGTATAATCAGCGGATACGGCAATGAGCAGTTCTTC. Encoded protein: CASSIISGYGNEQFF.

The V and J genes are TRBV4-1 and TRBJ1-5; 8 bases map to TRBD1. V dropped 8 bases and J dropped 7; count of bases not matched to a gene: 7. This CDR3 comprises 13 residues. Germline V lookup: CDR1 MGHRA, CDR2 YSYEKL. The CDR3 loop is CASSDREGQPQHF. CDR3 bases: TGCGCCAGCTCGGACAGGGAAGGACAGCCCCAGCATTTT.

The V call is TRBV13, the J call TRBJ2-3; unclear D gene. CDR1 is PRHDT and CDR2 is FYEKMQ in the germline V gene (reference sequence). V lost 5 bases and J lost 2, with 14 bases in between. The CDR3 is made up of 15 amino acids. The CDR3, as DNA: TGTGCCAGCAGCACCGACACGATACACACAGATACGCAGTATTTT. It yields the protein CASSTDTIHTDTQYF.

The J gene is TRBJ2-7, the V gene TRBV27; the match to TRBD1 covers 7 bases. The CDR3 loop spans 15 amino acids. V lost 5 bases, J lost 1 base, and 8 bases stayed unmatched. Germline lookup yields CDR1 MNHEY and CDR2 SMNVEV (reference sequence). The CDR3 is CASSPRTGPSYEQYF. The CDR3 DNA sequence: TGTGCCAGCAGTCCGAGGACAGGACCATCCTACGAGCAGTACTTC.

The chain recombines TRBV5-6 with TRBJ2-3, with TRBD2 matching over 14 bases. Trimming cost V 4 bases and J 4 bases; bases outside gene matches: 8. The germline V gene has CDR1 SGHDT and CDR2 YYEEEE. The CDR3 is 17 amino acids. CDR3 in amino acids: CASSRAPGLAGADTQYF. The CDR3 nucleotides are TGTGCCAGCAGCCGAGCACCGGGACTAGCGGGAGCAGATACGCAGTATTTT.

In this sample, this clone turned up once. The chain uses TRBV7-9 and TRBJ2-5; D remains ambiguous. Trimming pared 5 bases from V and 4 bases from J, leaving 14 bases between. The CDR3 contains 14 residues. CDR1 is SEHNR and CDR2 is FQNEAQ in the germline V gene (reference sequence). The CDR3 bases are TGTGCCAGCAGCCCCTCAGCGAGGCGAGAGACCCAGTACTTC. Translation: CASSPSARRETQYF.

This chain joins TRBV7-9 and TRBJ2-7, with 11 bases matching TRBD2. CDR3 length equals 15 residues. Trimming took 1 base from V and 3 from J; bases not matched to a gene: 2. Per germline, CDR1 SEHNR and CDR2 FQNEAQ (reference sequence). CDR3 in DNA: TGTGCCAGCAGCTTAGTACTAGCGGGAGACTACGAGCAGTACTTC. Amino acid sequence: CASSLVLAGDYEQYF.

The CDR3 region is CASLLDRIGNQPQHF. The DNA for the CDR3 is TGTGCCAGTTTATTAGACAGGATAGGCAATCAGCCCCAGCATTTT. This chain connects TRBV6-6 to TRBJ1-5, with TRBD1 as a possible D gene (6 bases). The CDR3 totals 15 residues. CDR1 and CDR2 from the germline V gene are MNHNY and SVGAGI (reference sequence). Trimming left V 9 bases short and J 2 bases short, with 17 bases between.

The chain combines TRBV4-1 with TRBJ2-7; D possibly corresponds to TRBD1 (6 bases). CDR1 and CDR2 from the germline V gene are MGHRA and YSYEKL. The CDR3 totals 13 residues. The V end lost 0 bases, the J end lost 4 bases, and 7 bases lay between the germline ends. CDR3 DNA: TGCGCCAGCAGCCAAGATAGGGGGTACGAGCAGTACTTC. This codes for CASSQDRGYEQYF.

The chain couples TRBV28 to TRBJ1-4; 7 bases map to TRBD1. Unmatched junction bases numbered 13, after V lost 9 bases and J lost 3 bases. This CDR3 is built from 16 residues. Germline CDR1 is MDHEN and CDR2 is SYDVKM. CDR3 sequence: CASYPHPGTANEKLFF. In nucleotides, the CDR3 is TGTGCCAGTTATCCCCATCCCGGGACAGCTAATGAAAAACTGTTTTTT.

The chain employs TRBV25-1 and TRBJ1-1, with D maybe TRBD1 (5 bases). V gave up 2 bases and J gave up 5 bases, with 9 bases separating them. CDR3 size: 13 residues. Per the germline V gene, CDR1 is MGHDK and CDR2 is SYGVNS. CDR3 in amino acids: CASSEPYRTEAFF. The CDR3 DNA is TGTGCCAGCAGTGAACCCTACAGGACTGAAGCTTTCTTT.

The chain employs TRBV11-2 and TRBJ2-7, with a tentative D call TRBD1 (5 bases). Trimming shortened V by 6 bases and J by 0 bases, and 9 bases separated the two germline ends. Germline V gene data show CDR1 as SGHAT and CDR2 as FQNNGV. The CDR3 sequence is 13 residues long. The CDR3 DNA is TGTGCCAGCAGGCCGACAGCCTCCTACGAGCAGTACTTC. Translation gives CASRPTASYEQYF.

The chain recombines TRBV4-1 with TRBJ2-2, with TRBD2 matching over 8 bases. J gave up 4 bases and V 0 bases, and 7 bases lay outside the gene matches. The CDR3 is made up of 17 amino acids. Germline CDR1 reads MGHRA; CDR2 reads YSYEKL. For the CDR3, the DNA is TGCGCCAGCAGCCAAGATAAGGGGACTAGGGTCACCGGGGAGCTGTTTTTT. The encoded protein is CASSQDKGTRVTGELFF.

V is TRBV19 and J is TRBJ2-7, with D unresolved. Germline V CDR1 and CDR2: LNHDA, SQIVND (reference sequence). The CDR3 is 11 residues long. Trimming pared 5 bases from V and 1 base from J, leaving 3 bases between. DNA of the CDR3: TGTGCCAGTAGTTCATCCTACGAGCAGTACTTC. It encodes CASSSSYEQYF.

This chain joins TRBV5-1 and TRBJ2-7; a possible D gene is TRBD2 (6 bases). The CDR3 is made up of 13 amino acids. Germline assignment: CDR1 SGHRS and CDR2 YFSETQ. Deletions cut 4 bases from V and 2 bases from J, with 10 bases between. The CDR3 spells CASSPREAYEQYF. In DNA form, the CDR3 reads TGCGCCAGCAGCCCCAGGGAGGCCTACGAGCAGTACTTC. Using reference TRBV5-1 and TRBJ2-7 for the parts outside the CDR3, the full variable domain is KAGVTQTPRYLIKTRGQQVTLSCSPISGHRSVSWYQQTPGQGLQFLFEYFSETQRNKGNFPGRFSGRQFSNSRSEMNVSTLELGDSALYLCASSPREAYEQYFGPGTRLTVT.

This clone was recorded many times. V is TRBV5-1 and J is TRBJ2-1, with unresolved D. Germline V gene lookup returns CDR1 SGHRS and CDR2 YFSETQ. The ends were cut back, 3 bases at V and 1 base at J, with 14 bases in the middle. The CDR3 totals 16 residues. The chain's CDR3 is CASSSESYLSYNEQFF. In DNA form, the CDR3 reads TGCGCCAGCAGCTCCGAGTCCTATCTTTCCTACAATGAGCAGTTCTTC.

The J gene is TRBJ1-2, the V gene TRBV28; perhaps TRBD1 as D (6 bases). The CDR3 is 13 residues long. V was cut by 6 bases and J by 4 bases, with 12 bases left in between. In germline, CDR1 is MDHEN, CDR2 SYDVKM. The CDR3 sequence: CASRPTGSYGYTF. CDR3 nucleotide sequence: TGTGCCAGCAGGCCTACAGGGTCCTATGGCTACACCTTC.

CDR3 in amino acids: CASSLYQDGYTF. The CDR3 DNA sequence: TGCGCCAGCAGCTTGTATCAGGATGGCTACACCTTC. The V gene is TRBV5-1, the J gene TRBJ1-2, with D uncertain. The CDR3 length is 12 residues. The V end was cut by 1 base, the J end by 6 bases, with 7 bases between. Germline V gives CDR1 SGHRS, CDR2 YFSETQ. Combining the CDR3 with reference TRBV5-1 and TRBJ1-2 gives the whole variable domain KAGVTQTPRYLIKTRGQQVTLSCSPISGHRSVSWYQQTPGQGLQFLFEYFSETQRNKGNFPGRFSGRQFSNSRSEMNVSTLELGDSALYLCASSLYQDGYTFGSGTRLTVV.

The chain employs TRBV5-1 and TRBJ1-4; 7 positions agree with TRBD1. Germline V gene sequence: CDR1 SGHRS, CDR2 YFSETQ. The CDR3 is 13 amino acids. With V trimmed by 5 bases and J by 5 bases, 3 bases remained unmatched. In nucleotides, the CDR3 is TGCGCCAGCAGTACAGGGGTAAATGAAAAACTGTTTTTT. This encodes CASSTGVNEKLFF.